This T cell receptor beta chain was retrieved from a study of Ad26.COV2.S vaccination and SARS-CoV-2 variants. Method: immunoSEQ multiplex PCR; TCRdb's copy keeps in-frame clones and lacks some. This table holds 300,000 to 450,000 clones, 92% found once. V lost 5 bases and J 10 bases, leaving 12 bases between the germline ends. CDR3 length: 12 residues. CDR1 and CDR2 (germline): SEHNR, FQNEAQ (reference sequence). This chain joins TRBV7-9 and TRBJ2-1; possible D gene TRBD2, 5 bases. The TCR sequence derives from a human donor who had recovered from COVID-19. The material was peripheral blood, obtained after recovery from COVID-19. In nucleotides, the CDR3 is TGTGCCAGCAGCATAACTAGGCAGGAGCAGTTCTTC. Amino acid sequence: CASSITRQEQFF.